These 22 T cell receptor beta chains were all obtained from the same sample, sequenced in a study of shared clonotypes between healthy human individuals. Selected positively for CCR7 and CD45RO-negative, naive CD8 cells excluded terminally differentiated effector memory CD45RA+ cells. TCRdb keeps only in-frame clones here, not all; method: immunoSEQ multiplex PCR. Here the sample spans around 2,000,000 clones, about 95% being singletons. Sequenced sample: naive CD8+ T cells sorted from blood. The receptors derive from a man between 18 and 29 years old in good health.

The chain uses TRBV6-5 and TRBJ1-2; D is unresolved. Looked up from germline, CDR1 is MNHEY and CDR2 is SVGAGI. Trimming pared 7 bases from V and 8 bases from J, leaving 20 bases between. There are 14 residues in the CDR3. This CDR3 reads CASTTLLDLGGYTF. Written as DNA, the CDR3 is TGTGCCAGCACCACCCTTTTGGACCTCGGCGGCTACACCTTC.

This clone was found once. This chain connects TRBV19 to TRBJ2-1, with TRBD1 as a possible D gene (5 bases). Germline CDR1 reads LNHDA; CDR2 reads SQIVND (reference sequence). The CDR3 sequence is 16 residues long. The V and J ends lost 6 bases and 1 base respectively, with 16 bases between them. The CDR3 is CASSHVAGWSYNEQFF. In DNA form, the CDR3 reads TGTGCCAGTAGCCATGTTGCAGGGTGGTCCTACAATGAGCAGTTCTTC.

The chain recombines TRBV7-8 with TRBJ2-5; 7 bases fit TRBD2. Losses at the gene ends were 2 bases for V and 4 bases for J; bases not matched to a gene: 7. Germline lookup yields CDR1 SGHVS and CDR2 FQNEAQ. CDR3 size: 15 residues. CDR3 in DNA: TGTGCCAGCAGCTTATTACTAGCGTTAAGAGAGACCCAGTACTTC. Protein sequence: CASSLLLALRETQYF.

The chain carries TRBV11-2 and TRBJ2-3, with TRBD2 identical over 11 bases. This CDR3 region has 15 residues. J gave up 1 base and V 7 bases, and 4 bases lay outside the gene matches. From germline, CDR1 is SGHAT and CDR2 FQNNGV. The CDR3 protein is CASMILAGGTDTQYF. In nucleotides, the CDR3 is TGTGCCAGCATGATACTAGCGGGGGGCACAGATACGCAGTATTTT.

This clone was observed a single time. The gene calls are TRBV9 and TRBJ2-7; 11 bases agree with TRBD2. The V segment lost 0 bases and the J segment 3 bases; nucleotides outside the gene matches: 5. This CDR3 comprises 16 residues. From germline, CDR1 is SGDLS and CDR2 YYNGEE. CDR3 DNA: TGTGCCAGCAGCGTAGAGGCCCTAGCGGGGGGCTACGAGCAGTACTTC. The encoded protein is CASSVEALAGGYEQYF.

The chain uses TRBV19 and TRBJ1-1; TRBD1 is a possible D gene (6 bases). Looked up from germline, CDR1 is LNHDA and CDR2 is SQIVND (reference sequence). The CDR3 loop spans 19 amino acids. Trimming left V 1 base short and J 0 bases short, with 21 bases between. The CDR3 nucleotides are TGTGCCAGTAGTATAGGGGCCCCACAGGGAATGACTATGAACACTGAAGCTTTCTTT. It specifies CASSIGAPQGMTMNTEAFF.

The chain uses TRBV7-2 and TRBJ2-7; TRBD1 matches 8 bases. The CDR3 totals 14 residues. The junction had 3 bases not matched to a gene; V was cut back by 3 bases and J by 2 bases. Germline CDR1 SGHTA, CDR2 FQGNSA. This CDR3 is CASSFDRGTYEQYF. The DNA for the CDR3 is TGTGCCAGCAGCTTCGACAGGGGCACCTACGAGCAGTACTTC.

This clone was counted between two and nine times. This chain connects TRBV2 to TRBJ1-5; D is ambiguous. V gave up 1 base and J gave up 5 bases, with 9 bases separating them. The V gene's germline CDR1 is SNHLY and CDR2 FYNNEI. The CDR3 is 14 amino acids. CDR3 loop: CASSEGVSDQPQHF. CDR3 nucleotide sequence: TGTGCCAGCAGTGAAGGGGTCAGCGATCAGCCCCAGCATTTT.

J is TRBJ2-1 and V is TRBV27; no definite D call. V lost 4 bases, J lost 5 bases, and 15 bases lay in between. The CDR3 covers 15 residues. CDR1 is MNHEY and CDR2 is SMNVEV in the germline V gene (reference sequence). The CDR3 bases are TGTGCCAGCAGTTACCCCCGCCCCACACACAATGAGCAGTTCTTC. Amino acid sequence: CASSYPRPTHNEQFF.

This sequence joins TRBV29-1 and TRBJ1-1; 11 bases map to TRBD1. Trimming cost V 1 base and J 1 base; bases outside gene matches: 8. Germline V gene lookup returns CDR1 SQVTM and CDR2 ANQGSEA. This CDR3 comprises 17 residues. The CDR3 here is CSVEGTRDRGTNTEAFF. The CDR3 bases are TGCAGCGTTGAAGGGACCCGGGACAGGGGGACGAACACTGAAGCTTTCTTT.

This clone was picked up one time. This chain connects TRBV4-1 to TRBJ2-3; no reliable D call. The V gene lost 2 bases and the J gene lost 3 bases, with 3 bases spanning the gap. The CDR3 contains 12 residues. Germline CDR1 MGHRA, CDR2 YSYEKL. In DNA form, the CDR3 reads TGCGCCAGCAGCCAATTGACAGATACGCAGTATTTT. As protein: CASSQLTDTQYF.

Of note for this clone: The junction does not match germline at one end; this may be a read error. This sequence joins TRBV10-3 and TRBJ2-2; D may be TRBD1 or TRBD2 (5 bases each). The germline gives CDR1 ENHRY, CDR2 SYGVKD. The CDR3 extends over 15 amino acids. CDR3 nucleotides: TGTGCCACCAGTGACGACCTCGGGGCTACCGGGGAGCTGTTTTTT. It is translated as CATSDDLGATGELFF.

The rearrangement joins TRBV2 to TRBJ1-5, with D hard to call. V lost 6 bases and J lost 2, with 14 bases in between. The CDR3 is 15 amino acids. Looked up from germline, CDR1 is SNHLY and CDR2 is FYNNEI. CDR3 bases: TGTGCCAGCAGCCCTGGCCCCATCGGCAATCAGCCCCAGCATTTT. The encoded protein is CASSPGPIGNQPQHF.

The V gene is TRBV30, the J gene TRBJ1-2, with TRBD1 identical over 8 bases. V was clipped by 1 base and J by 3 bases; unmatched bases: 4. The CDR3 extends over 14 amino acids. Germline CDR1 GTSNPN, CDR2 SVGIG (reference sequence). CDR3 sequence (DNA): TGTGCCTGGAGTGGTACGGACAGGGACTATGGCTACACCTTC. It encodes CAWSGTDRDYGYTF.

CDR3 protein: CASSLLTGLNTGELFF. CDR3 nucleotide sequence: TGTGCCAGCAGTTTATTAACAGGGTTGAACACCGGGGAGCTGTTTTTT. The rearrangement uses TRBV27 and TRBJ2-2; D perhaps matches TRBD1 (6 bases). V gave up 1 base and J gave up 1 base, with 10 bases separating them. Germline V gene lookup returns CDR1 MNHEY and CDR2 SMNVEV (reference sequence). The CDR3 loop spans 16 amino acids.

The rearrangement links TRBV7-8 to TRBJ1-2; no reliable D call. This CDR3 is 13 amino acids long. V lost 5 bases, J lost 2 bases, and 9 bases lay in between. Germline loops: CDR1 SGHVS, CDR2 FQNEAQ. DNA for the CDR3: TGTGCCAGCAGCCCGCAGTCCAACTATGGCTACACCTTC. It yields the protein CASSPQSNYGYTF.

About this clone: Within the sample, other DNA sequences also encode this same CDR3. The chain links TRBV27 to TRBJ2-1; 11 bases fit TRBD2. The CDR3 has 13 residues. Germline V lookup: CDR1 MNHEY, CDR2 SMNVEV (reference sequence). The V and J ends lost 9 bases and 7 bases, in that order; junction bases with no gene match: 5. This CDR3 reads CASGLAGGNEQFF. Written as DNA, the CDR3 is TGTGCCAGTGGCCTAGCGGGGGGTAATGAGCAGTTCTTC.

Note on this clone: The sample carries other DNA sequences with the same CDR3. This chain joins TRBV27 and TRBJ2-7, with D unclear. CDR1 MNHEY and CDR2 SMNVEV come from the germline V gene (reference sequence). The CDR3 contains 13 residues. Trimming pared 2 bases from V and 2 bases from J, leaving 7 bases between. In nucleotides, the CDR3 is TGTGCCAGCAGTTTAGGCCTAACCTACGAGCAGTACTTC. Its protein product is CASSLGLTYEQYF.

This clone showed up just a few times. The chain uses TRBV6-4 and TRBJ1-1; 8 bases agree with TRBD1. The CDR3 covers 14 residues. Germline loops: CDR1 MRHNA, CDR2 SNTAGT. Trimming at V came to 6 bases and at J to 3 bases, leaving 6 bases not matched to a gene. The CDR3 here is CASRQGVGYTEAFF. The CDR3 DNA reads as TGTGCCAGCAGACAGGGGGTCGGTTACACTGAAGCTTTCTTT.

The chain uses TRBV7-6 and TRBJ2-7; 9 bases line up with TRBD2. This CDR3 spans 15 amino acids. Germline values: CDR1 SGHVS, CDR2 FNYEAQ. V lost 5 bases and J lost 3; bases outside the gene matches: 8. The CDR3 DNA sequence: TGTGCCAGCAGCGTAGGGACTAGCCCAAGCTACGAGCAGTACTTC. Translating it yields CASSVGTSPSYEQYF.

The V and J genes are TRBV11-2 and TRBJ1-5; D unclear. Looked up from germline, CDR1 is SGHAT and CDR2 is FQNNGV. The ends were cut back, 1 base at V and 4 bases at J, with 11 bases in the middle. The CDR3 spans 15 residues. This CDR3 reads CASSLATAPNQPQHF. In nucleotides, the CDR3 is TGTGCCAGCAGCTTAGCAACAGCCCCAAATCAGCCCCAGCATTTT. The entire variable domain, with the rest obtained from reference TRBV11-2 and TRBJ1-5, is as follows: EAGVAQSPRYKIIEKRQSVAFWCNPISGHATLYWYQQILGQGPKLLIQFQNNGVVDDSQLPKDRFSAERLKGVDSTLKIQPAKLEDSAVYLCASSLATAPNQPQHFGDGTRLSIL.

The rearrangement joins TRBV5-1 to TRBJ1-4; 7 nucleotides match TRBD1. CDR3 length: 14 residues. Germline-derived CDR1 and CDR2 are SGHRS and YFSETQ. With V trimmed by 4 bases and J by 7 bases, 7 bases remained unmatched. The CDR3 nucleotides read TGCGCCAGCAGCGTGGTAGGACAGGCTGAAAAACTGTTTTTT. Amino acids: CASSVVGQAEKLFF.